Listed below are T cell receptor beta chains from one sample, sequenced in a study of cytomegalovirus exposure and HLA in healthy donors. Here immunoSEQ multiplex PCR was the method, and the copy in TCRdb shows in-frame clones only, minus some. This table holds about 190,000 clones, 84% found once. Sequenced material: PBMCs. The receptor set was obtained from a woman aged 45-59 years in good health and CMV-seropositive. CDR3s include the opening cysteine and the closing phenylalanine or tryptophan. D genes are given only for firm matches. For some rows the clone size is stated as once, few or many, or as a class when expanded; others skip it.

size: -; J: TRBJ1-2; V: TRBV7-2; D: -; CDR3: CASSLIGAVGGYTF; DNA: TGTGCCAGCAGCCTTATTGGGGCCGTCGGTGGCTACACCTTC
size: -; J: TRBJ1-4; V: TRBV15; D: -; CDR3: CATKGGSDEKLFF; DNA: TGTGCCACCAAGGGGGGGTCAGATGAAAAACTGTTTTTT
size: once; J: TRBJ2-5; V: TRBV7-2; D: -; CDR3: CASSQSEETQYF; DNA: TGTGCCAGCAGTCAATCGGAGGAGACCCAGTACTTC
size: -; J: TRBJ1-6; V: TRBV6-5; D: -; CDR3: CASSYAGTVSSPLHF; DNA: TGTGCCAGCAGTTACGCAGGGACTGTTTCTTCACCCCTCCACTTT
size: -; J: TRBJ1-2; V: TRBV5-4; D: -; CDR3: CASSLGHGNYGYTF; DNA: TGTGCCAGCAGCTTGGGACACGGAAACTATGGCTACACCTTC
size: few; J: TRBJ1-4; V: TRBV10-2; D: TRBD1; CDR3: CASKTGTDNEKLFF; DNA: TGCGCCAGCAAAACCGGGACAGATAATGAAAAACTGTTTTTT
size: few; J: TRBJ1-5; V: TRBV6-6; D: -; CDR3: CASARRVGQPQHF; DNA: TGTGCCTCAGCTAGGCGCGTCGGTCAGCCCCAGCATTTT
size: -; J: TRBJ2-5; V: TRBV5-1; D: -; CDR3: CASSLRGETQYF; DNA: TGCGCCAGCAGCTTAAGGGGCGAGACCCAGTACTTC
size: -; J: TRBJ1-2; V: TRBV2; D: -; CDR3: CASSRDKTVGYTF; DNA: TGTGCCAGTAGCCGGGACAAGACTGTGGGCTACACCTTC
size: -; J: TRBJ1-1; V: TRBV6-6; D: TRBD1; CDR3: CASRKPGTGATEAFF; DNA: TGTGCCAGCAGAAAGCCCGGGACAGGGGCGACTGAAGCTTTCTTT
size: few; J: TRBJ2-3; V: TRBV7-6; D: -; CDR3: CASSLTGTDTQYF; DNA: TGTGCCAGCAGCTTAACGGGCACAGATACGCAGTATTTT
size: -; J: TRBJ1-6; V: TRBV4-1; D: -; CDR3: CASSPLGEVGISPLHF; DNA: TGCGCCAGCAGCCCTCTTGGGGAGGTCGGTATCTCACCCCTCCACTTT
size: -; J: TRBJ1-4; V: TRBV5-1; D: -; CDR3: CASSPGLREEKLFF; DNA: TGCGCCAGCAGCCCGGGACTGAGGGAGGAAAAACTGTTTTTT
size: -; J: TRBJ1-2; V: TRBV5-1; D: -; CDR3: CASSISDAHYGYTF; DNA: TGCGCCAGCAGCATTAGCGATGCACACTATGGCTACACCTTC
size: -; J: TRBJ1-1; V: TRBV6-5; D: TRBD1; CDR3: CASRGTGTGRAEAFF; DNA: TGTGCCAGCAGGGGGACAGGTACTGGAAGAGCTGAAGCTTTCTTT
size: -; J: TRBJ1-5; V: TRBV14; D: TRBD1; CDR3: CASSPGGSQPQHF; DNA: TGTGCCAGCAGCCCAGGGGGCAGTCAGCCCCAGCATTTT
size: -; J: TRBJ1-5; V: TRBV19; D: -; CDR3: CARGRGGSNQPQHF; DNA: TGTGCCAGGGGACGGGGGGGGAGCAATCAGCCCCAGCATTTT
size: -; J: TRBJ2-5; V: TRBV9; D: -; CDR3: CASSGGREEGLQETQYF; DNA: TGTGCCAGCAGCGGAGGCAGGGAGGAGGGGTTACAAGAGACCCAGTACTTC
size: -; J: TRBJ2-5; V: TRBV9; D: TRBD2; CDR3: CASSVGTSGGAGETQYF; DNA: TGTGCCAGCAGCGTTGGGACTAGCGGGGGGGCTGGTGAGACCCAGTACTTC
size: -; J: TRBJ1-2; V: TRBV21-1; D: -; CDR3: CASSKVGPGAPISGEWGGYTF; DNA: -
size: -; J: TRBJ2-2; V: TRBV4-1; D: TRBD1; CDR3: CASSRSGTGATGELFF; DNA: TGCGCCAGCAGCCGGTCCGGGACAGGGGCCACCGGGGAGCTGTTTTTT
size: -; J: TRBJ1-1; V: TRBV6-1; D: -; CDR3: CASLTGTEAFF; DNA: TGTGCCAGCCTAACTGGCACTGAAGCTTTCTTT
size: -; J: TRBJ2-7; V: TRBV7-9; D: TRBD2; CDR3: CASSGSGGPTYEQYF; DNA: TGTGCCAGCAGCGGCAGCGGGGGTCCCACCTACGAGCAGTACTTC
size: once; J: TRBJ2-5; V: TRBV10-3; D: TRBD2; CDR3: CAISEGGGGAQETQYF; DNA: TGTGCCATCAGTGAGGGAGGCGGGGGGGCTCAAGAGACCCAGTACTTC
size: -; J: TRBJ1-2; V: TRBV5-1; D: -; CDR3: CASSPGVEGRGYTF; DNA: TGCGCCAGCAGCCCCGGAGTAGAAGGTAGAGGCTACACCTTC
size: -; J: TRBJ1-2; V: TRBV2; D: -; CDR3: CASGEGWGYTF; DNA: TGTGCCAGTGGGGAGGGTTGGGGCTACACCTTC
size: once; J: TRBJ2-1; V: TRBV5-1; D: TRBD2; CDR3: CASTGTLGGGSYNEQFF; DNA: TGCGCCAGCACTGGGACCCTTGGGGGGGGTTCCTACAATGAGCAGTTCTTC
size: -; J: TRBJ2-5; V: TRBV13; D: TRBD2; CDR3: CARQSGGQETQYF; DNA: TGTGCCAGGCAGTCGGGGGGCCAAGAGACCCAGTACTTC
size: once; J: TRBJ1-5; V: TRBV19; D: -; CDR3: CASSIGGLMPQHF; DNA: TGTGCCAGTAGTATTGGAGGTCTCATGCCCCAGCATTTT
size: -; J: TRBJ2-5; V: TRBV6-5; D: -; CDR3: CASNFRGAPQETQYF; DNA: TGTGCCAGCAATTTCCGGGGGGCTCCCCAAGAGACCCAGTACTTC
size: -; J: TRBJ2-6; V: TRBV5-1; D: -; CDR3: CASSRRAGAGANVLTF; DNA: TGCGCCAGCAGCCGCCGGGCAGGGGCTGGGGCCAACGTCCTGACTTTC
size: -; J: TRBJ2-7; V: TRBV5-1; D: TRBD2; CDR3: CASSLSMGLADYEQYF; DNA: TGCGCCAGCAGCTTGTCAATGGGACTAGCGGACTACGAGCAGTACTTC
size: -; J: TRBJ1-4; V: TRBV5-8; D: -; CDR3: CASSLDGRRINEKLFF; DNA: TGTGCCAGCAGCTTGGATGGGCGACGGATTAATGAAAAACTGTTTTTT
size: once; J: TRBJ2-7; V: TRBV7-2; D: TRBD1; CDR3: CASSLAGTGGYEQYF; DNA: TGTGCCAGCAGCTTAGCCGGGACAGGGGGTTACGAGCAGTACTTC
size: -; J: TRBJ1-2; V: TRBV4-2; D: TRBD1; CDR3: CASSQAPGQGNGYTF; DNA: TGTGCCAGCAGCCAAGCACCGGGACAGGGGAATGGCTACACCTTC
size: -; J: TRBJ2-1; V: TRBV9; D: TRBD2; CDR3: CASSVVSSGGRVVNEQFF; DNA: TGTGCCAGCAGCGTAGTATCTAGCGGGGGTCGAGTCGTCAATGAGCAGTTCTTC
size: -; J: TRBJ1-5; V: TRBV28; D: TRBD1; CDR3: CASRTTGEIYSNQPQHF; DNA: TGTGCCAGCAGAACAACAGGGGAAATTTATAGCAATCAGCCCCAGCATTTT
size: -; J: TRBJ1-5; V: TRBV28; D: -; CDR3: CASSLAHPKPQHF; DNA: TGTGCCAGCAGTTTGGCACATCCCAAGCCCCAGCATTTT
size: -; J: TRBJ2-3; V: TRBV5-4; D: TRBD2; CDR3: CASSGGLAGGEDTQYF; DNA: TGTGCCAGCAGCGGCGGACTAGCGGGGGGGGAAGATACGCAGTATTTT
size: -; J: TRBJ1-2; V: TRBV5-4; D: -; CDR3: CASSTPTAGQGYGYTF; DNA: TGTGCCAGCAGCACGCCAACGGCGGGCCAAGGCTATGGCTACACCTTC
size: -; J: TRBJ2-1; V: TRBV6-6; D: -; CDR3: CASRRDSRSNEQFF; DNA: TGTGCCAGCAGGCGGGACTCCCGTTCCAATGAGCAGTTCTTC